This T cell receptor beta chain was profiled in a study of T cell responses to AZD1222 COVID-19 vaccine. This CDR3 has 14 residues. Assay: immunoSEQ multiplex PCR; the TCRdb copy retains only in-frame clones and omits some. The sample has about 120,000 clones, around 90% seen once. The chain combines TRBV21-1 with TRBJ1-2. TRBV21-1 represents a pseudogene. This specimen was peripheral blood, taken on day 0 of MenACWY control vaccination. This clonotype originated in an adult in good health. This chain's CDR3 is CASSKPTENYGYTF. CDR3 bases: TGTGCCAGCAGCAAACCGACTGAAAACTATGGCTACACCTTC.